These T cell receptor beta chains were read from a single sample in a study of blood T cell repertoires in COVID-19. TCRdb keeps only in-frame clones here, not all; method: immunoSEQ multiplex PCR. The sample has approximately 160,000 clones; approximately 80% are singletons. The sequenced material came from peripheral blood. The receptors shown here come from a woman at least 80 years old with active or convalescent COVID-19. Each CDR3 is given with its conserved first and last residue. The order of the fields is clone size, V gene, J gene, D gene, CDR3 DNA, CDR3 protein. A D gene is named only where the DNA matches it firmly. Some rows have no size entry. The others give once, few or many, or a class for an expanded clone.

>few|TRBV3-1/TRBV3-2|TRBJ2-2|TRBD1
TGTGCCAGCAGCTACGGACAGGGATGGACCGGGGAGCTGTTTTTT
CASSYGQGWTGELFF
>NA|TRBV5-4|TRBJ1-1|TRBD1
TGTGCCAGCAGCTCCGGACAGGGACCGAACACTGAAGCTTTCTTT
CASSSGQGPNTEAFF
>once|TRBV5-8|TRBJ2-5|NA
TGTGCCAGCAGCTTGGAACGGGGGAAAGGGGAAGAGACCCAGTACTTC
CASSLERGKGEETQYF
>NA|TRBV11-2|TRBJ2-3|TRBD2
TGTGCCAGCAGCTTAGAGGGACTAGCGACAGATACGCAGTATTTT
CASSLEGLATDTQYF
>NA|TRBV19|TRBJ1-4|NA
TGTGCCAGTAGCCAACCCGACAGTAATGAAAAACTGTTTTTT
CASSQPDSNEKLFF
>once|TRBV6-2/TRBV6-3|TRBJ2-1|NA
TGTGCCAGCAGTTACTCGGGGCGGAACAATGAGCAGTTCTTC
CASSYSGRNNEQFF
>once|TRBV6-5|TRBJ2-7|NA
TGTGCCAGCAGTTACTCGTACGGGAAACTCTACGAGCAGTACTTC
CASSYSYGKLYEQYF
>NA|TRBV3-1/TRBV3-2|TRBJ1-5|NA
TGTGCCAGCAGCTACCAGGGAAACAATCAGCCCCAGCATTTT
CASSYQGNNQPQHF
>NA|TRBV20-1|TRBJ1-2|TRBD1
TGCAGTGCTAGTAAGGGGGCGGGCTATGGCTACACCTTC
CSASKGAGYGYTF
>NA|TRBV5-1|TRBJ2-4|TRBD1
TGCGCCAGCAGCCTCGGACAGGATGGGAACATTCAGTACTTC
CASSLGQDGNIQYF
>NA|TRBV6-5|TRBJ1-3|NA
TGTGCCAGCAGTCCTGGGAGCTCTGGAAACACCATATATTTT
CASSPGSSGNTIYF
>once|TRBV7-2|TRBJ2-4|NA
TGTGCCAGCAGCTTCGCCGGACAGAACATTCAGTACTTC
CASSFAGQNIQYF
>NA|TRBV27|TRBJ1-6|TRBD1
TGTGCCAGCAGTTTACGGACAGGGAATTCACCCCTCCACTTT
CASSLRTGNSPLHF
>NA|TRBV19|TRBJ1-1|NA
TGTGCCTCAAGCGGGGCAGAACGATACAGAGAAGCTTTCTTT
CASSGAERYREAFF
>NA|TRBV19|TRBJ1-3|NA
TGTGCCAGTAGTATCGTTCAGGGAAGCTCTGGAAACACCATATATTTT
CASSIVQGSSGNTIYF
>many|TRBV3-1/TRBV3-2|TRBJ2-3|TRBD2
TGTGCCAGCAGCGTCGGGGGGACAGATACGCAGTATTTT
CASSVGGTDTQYF
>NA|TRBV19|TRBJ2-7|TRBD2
TGTGCCAGTAGTATATCCAGCGGGGTGGACGAGCAGTACTTC
CASSISSGVDEQYF
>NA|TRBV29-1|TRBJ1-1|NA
TGCAGCGTTCCCCGGTCTGGCACTGAAGCTTTCTTT
CSVPRSGTEAFF
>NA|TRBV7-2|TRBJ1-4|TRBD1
TGTGCCAGCAGCTTAGCAGGGGGCTTGGAAAAACTGTTTTTT
CASSLAGGLEKLFF
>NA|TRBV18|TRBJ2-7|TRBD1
TGTGCCAGCTCACCATCCGCCGGGACAGGGGGTTACGAGCAGTACTTC
CASSPSAGTGGYEQYF
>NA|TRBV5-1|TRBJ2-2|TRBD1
TGCGCCAGCAGCTTGGCAGGGACAGGGGGCAACACCGGGGAGCTGTTTTTT
CASSLAGTGGNTGELFF
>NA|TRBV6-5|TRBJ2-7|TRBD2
TGTGCCAGCAGCCCCCCGCGGGGGGGCTCCTACGAGCAGTACTTC
CASSPPRGGSYEQYF
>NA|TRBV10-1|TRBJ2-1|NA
TGCGCCAGCAGTGAGAGGCGGGGGCGGTACAATGAGCAGTTCTTC
CASSERRGRYNEQFF
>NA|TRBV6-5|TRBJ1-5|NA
TGTGCCAGCAGACAGGAAACCAATCAGCCCCAGCATTTT
CASRQETNQPQHF
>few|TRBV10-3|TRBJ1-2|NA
TGTGCCATCAGTGAGTCTGCGGGTGGAGGCTATGGCTACACCTTC
CAISESAGGGYGYTF
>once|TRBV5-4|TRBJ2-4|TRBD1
TGTGCCAGCAGCTTGGGTGGACAGGGGGCGCGAATTCGCCCGTACTTC
CASSLGGQGARIRPYF
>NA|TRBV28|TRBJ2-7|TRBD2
TGTGCCAGCAGCTTGGGAACGAAGCGGGGGACTTACGAGCAGTACTTC
CASSLGTKRGTYEQYF